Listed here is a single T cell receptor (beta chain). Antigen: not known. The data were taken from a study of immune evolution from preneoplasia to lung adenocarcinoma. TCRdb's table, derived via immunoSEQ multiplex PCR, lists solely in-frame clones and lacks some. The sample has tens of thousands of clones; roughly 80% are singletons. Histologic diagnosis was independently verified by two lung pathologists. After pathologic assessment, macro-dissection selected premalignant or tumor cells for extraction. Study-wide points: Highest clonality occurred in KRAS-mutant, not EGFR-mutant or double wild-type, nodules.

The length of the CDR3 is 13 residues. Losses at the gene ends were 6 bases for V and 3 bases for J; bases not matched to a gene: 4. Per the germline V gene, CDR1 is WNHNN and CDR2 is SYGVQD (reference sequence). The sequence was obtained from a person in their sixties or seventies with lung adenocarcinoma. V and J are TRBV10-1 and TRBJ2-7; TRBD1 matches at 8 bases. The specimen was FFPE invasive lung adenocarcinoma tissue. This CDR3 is CASSLGTGYEQYF. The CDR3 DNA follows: TGCGCCAGCAGCCTCGGGACAGGCTACGAGCAGTACTTC.